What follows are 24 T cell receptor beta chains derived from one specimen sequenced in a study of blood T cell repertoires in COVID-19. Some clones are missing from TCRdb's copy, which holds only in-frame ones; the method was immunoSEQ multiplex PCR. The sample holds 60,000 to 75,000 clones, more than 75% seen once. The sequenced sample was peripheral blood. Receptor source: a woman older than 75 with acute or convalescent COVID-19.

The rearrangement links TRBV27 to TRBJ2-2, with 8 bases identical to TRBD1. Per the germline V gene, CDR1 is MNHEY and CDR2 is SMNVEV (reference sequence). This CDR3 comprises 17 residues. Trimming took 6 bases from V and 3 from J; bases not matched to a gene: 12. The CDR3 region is CASRTFGQGPYTGELFF. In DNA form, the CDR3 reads TGTGCCAGCAGAACTTTTGGACAGGGTCCTTACACCGGGGAGCTGTTTTTT.

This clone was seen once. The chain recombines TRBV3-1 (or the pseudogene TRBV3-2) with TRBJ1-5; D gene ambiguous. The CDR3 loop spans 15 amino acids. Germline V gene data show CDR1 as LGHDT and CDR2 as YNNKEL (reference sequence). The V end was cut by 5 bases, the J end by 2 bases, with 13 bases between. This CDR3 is CASSETRSGNQPQHF. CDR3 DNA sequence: TGTGCCAGCAGCGAGACACGTTCAGGCAATCAGCCCCAGCATTTT.

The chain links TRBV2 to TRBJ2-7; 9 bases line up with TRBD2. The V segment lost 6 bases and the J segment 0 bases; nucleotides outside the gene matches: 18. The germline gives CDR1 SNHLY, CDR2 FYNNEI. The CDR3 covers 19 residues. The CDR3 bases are TGTGCCAGCAGAGGAGGGGCCCAACTTCTAGCGGGATCCTCCTACGAGCAGTACTTC. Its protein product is CASRGGAQLLAGSSYEQYF.

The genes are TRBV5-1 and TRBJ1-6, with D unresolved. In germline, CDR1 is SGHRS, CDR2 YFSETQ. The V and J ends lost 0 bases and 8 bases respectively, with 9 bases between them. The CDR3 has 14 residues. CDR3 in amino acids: CASSLARFDSPLHF. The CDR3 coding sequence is TGCGCCAGCAGCTTGGCCAGGTTCGATTCACCCCTCCACTTT.

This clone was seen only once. CDR3 sequence (DNA): TGTGCCAGCACCCCTCTGGGGGACTACCTTGGCGATGAGCAGTTCTTC. Translated, it gives CASTPLGDYLGDEQFF. V is TRBV28 and J is TRBJ2-1; TRBD2 agrees at 7 bases. The V gene's germline CDR1 is MDHEN and CDR2 SYDVKM. V shed 7 bases and J 8 bases; nucleotides not matched to a gene: 17. CDR3 length: 16 residues. Full variable domain (remainder filled in from reference TRBV28 and TRBJ2-1): DVKVTQSSRYLVKRTGEKVFLECVQDMDHENMFWYRQDPGLGLRLIYFSYDVKMKEKGDIPEGYSVSREKKERFSLILESASTNQTSMYLCASTPLGDYLGDEQFFGPGTRLTVL.

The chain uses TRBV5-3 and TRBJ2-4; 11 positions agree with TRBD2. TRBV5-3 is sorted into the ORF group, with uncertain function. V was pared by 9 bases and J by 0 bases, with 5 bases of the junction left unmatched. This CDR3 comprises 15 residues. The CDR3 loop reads CATSTSGAAKNIQYF. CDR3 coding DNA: TGTGCCACCTCGACTAGCGGGGCAGCCAAAAACATTCAGTACTTC.

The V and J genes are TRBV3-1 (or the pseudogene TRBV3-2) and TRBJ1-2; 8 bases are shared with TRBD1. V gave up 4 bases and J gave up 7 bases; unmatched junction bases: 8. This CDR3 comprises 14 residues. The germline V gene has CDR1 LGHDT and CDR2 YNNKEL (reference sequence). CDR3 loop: CASSRSHQGAGYTF. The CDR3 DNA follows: TGTGCCAGCAGCCGATCTCACCAGGGGGCTGGCTACACCTTC.

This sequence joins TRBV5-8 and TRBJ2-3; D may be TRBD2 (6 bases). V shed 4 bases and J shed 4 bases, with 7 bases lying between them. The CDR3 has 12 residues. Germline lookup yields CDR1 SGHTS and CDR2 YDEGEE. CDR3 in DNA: TGTGCCAGCAGCCGGGACTCAGATACGCAGTATTTT. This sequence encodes CASSRDSDTQYF.

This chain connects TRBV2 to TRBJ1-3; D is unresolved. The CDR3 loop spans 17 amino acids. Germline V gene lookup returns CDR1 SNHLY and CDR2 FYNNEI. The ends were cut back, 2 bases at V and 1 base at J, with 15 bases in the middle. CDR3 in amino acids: CASSELAPGRSGNTIYF. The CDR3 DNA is TGTGCCAGCAGTGAACTGGCCCCAGGAAGGTCTGGAAACACCATATATTTT.

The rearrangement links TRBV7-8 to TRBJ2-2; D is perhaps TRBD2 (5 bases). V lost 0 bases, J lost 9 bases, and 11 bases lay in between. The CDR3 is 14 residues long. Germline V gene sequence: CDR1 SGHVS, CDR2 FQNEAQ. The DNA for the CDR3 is TGTGCCAGCAGCTTAGCCTTCCTAGCCCGGGAGCTGTTTTTT. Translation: CASSLAFLARELFF.

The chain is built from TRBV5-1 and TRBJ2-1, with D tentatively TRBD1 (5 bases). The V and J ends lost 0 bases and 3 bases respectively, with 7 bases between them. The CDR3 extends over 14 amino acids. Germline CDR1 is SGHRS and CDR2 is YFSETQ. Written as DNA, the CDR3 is TGCGCCAGCAGCTTGGGGGGCCTCTACAATGAGCAGTTCTTC. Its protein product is CASSLGGLYNEQFF.

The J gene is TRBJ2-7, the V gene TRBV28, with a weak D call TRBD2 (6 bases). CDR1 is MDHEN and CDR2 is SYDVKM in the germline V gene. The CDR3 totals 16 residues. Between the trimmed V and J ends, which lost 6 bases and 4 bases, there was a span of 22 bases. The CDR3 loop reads CASSRPLLAREYEQYF. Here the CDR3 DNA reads TGTGCCAGCAGCCGCCCTTTGCTAGCGAGGGAATACGAGCAGTACTTC.

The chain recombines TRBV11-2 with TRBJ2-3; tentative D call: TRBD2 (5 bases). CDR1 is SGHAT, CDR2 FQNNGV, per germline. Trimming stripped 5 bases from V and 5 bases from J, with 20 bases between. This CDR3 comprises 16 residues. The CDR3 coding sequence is TGTGCCAGCAGCCGGATGGCGGGCCTTTCGGGAGATACGCAGTATTTT. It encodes CASSRMAGLSGDTQYF.

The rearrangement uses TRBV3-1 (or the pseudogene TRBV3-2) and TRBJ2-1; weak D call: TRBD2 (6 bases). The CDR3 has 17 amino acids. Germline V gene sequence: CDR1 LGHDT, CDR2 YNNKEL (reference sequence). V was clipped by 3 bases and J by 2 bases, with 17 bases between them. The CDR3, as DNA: TGTGCCAGCAGCCACCTTCAGACTAGACGCACCTACAATGAGCAGTTCTTC. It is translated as CASSHLQTRRTYNEQFF.

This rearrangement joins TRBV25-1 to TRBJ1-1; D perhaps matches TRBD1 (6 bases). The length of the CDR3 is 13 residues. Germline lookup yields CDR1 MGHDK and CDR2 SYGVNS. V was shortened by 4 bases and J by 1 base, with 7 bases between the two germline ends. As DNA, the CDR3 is TGTGCCAGCAGTGTGACAGGGAACACTGAAGCTTTCTTT. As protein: CASSVTGNTEAFF.

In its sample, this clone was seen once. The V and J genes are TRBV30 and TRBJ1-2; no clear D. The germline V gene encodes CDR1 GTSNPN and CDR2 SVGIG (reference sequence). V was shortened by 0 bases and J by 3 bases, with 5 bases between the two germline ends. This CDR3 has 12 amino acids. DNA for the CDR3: TGTGCCTGGAGTGTACGGTACTATGGCTACACCTTC. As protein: CAWSVRYYGYTF.

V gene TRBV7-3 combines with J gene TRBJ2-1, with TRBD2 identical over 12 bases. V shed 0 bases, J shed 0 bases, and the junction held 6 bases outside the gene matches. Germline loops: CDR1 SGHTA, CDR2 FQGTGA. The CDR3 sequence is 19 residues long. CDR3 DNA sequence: TGTGCCAGCAGCTTAACGGCTAGCGGGAGGGTAAGCTCCTACAATGAGCAGTTCTTC. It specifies CASSLTASGRVSSYNEQFF.

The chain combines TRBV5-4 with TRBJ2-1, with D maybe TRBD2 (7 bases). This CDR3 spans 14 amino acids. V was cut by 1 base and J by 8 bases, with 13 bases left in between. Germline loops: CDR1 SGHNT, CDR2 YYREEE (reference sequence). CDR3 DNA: TGTGCCAGCAGCTTGAGGGGGAGGGCCGATGAGCAGTTCTTC. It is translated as CASSLRGRADEQFF.

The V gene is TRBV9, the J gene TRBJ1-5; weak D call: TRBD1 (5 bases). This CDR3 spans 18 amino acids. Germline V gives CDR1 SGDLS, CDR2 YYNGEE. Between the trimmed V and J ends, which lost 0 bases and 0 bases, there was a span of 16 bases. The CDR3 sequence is CASSVATSDTYSNQPQHF. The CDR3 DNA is TGTGCCAGCAGCGTAGCTACGTCGGACACCTATAGCAATCAGCCCCAGCATTTT.

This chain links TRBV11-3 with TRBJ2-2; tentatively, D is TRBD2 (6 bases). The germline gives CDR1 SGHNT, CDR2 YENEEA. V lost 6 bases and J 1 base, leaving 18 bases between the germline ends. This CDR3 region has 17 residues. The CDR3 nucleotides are TGTGCCAGCAGTGCGCGGTCCGGGGGAATGAACACCGGGGAGCTGTTTTTT. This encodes CASSARSGGMNTGELFF.

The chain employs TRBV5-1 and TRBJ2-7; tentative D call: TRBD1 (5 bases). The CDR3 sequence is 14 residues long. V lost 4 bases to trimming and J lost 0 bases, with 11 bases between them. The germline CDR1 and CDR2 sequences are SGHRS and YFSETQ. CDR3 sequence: CASSRQFPSYEQYF. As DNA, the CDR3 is TGCGCCAGCAGCCGACAGTTCCCCTCCTACGAGCAGTACTTC.

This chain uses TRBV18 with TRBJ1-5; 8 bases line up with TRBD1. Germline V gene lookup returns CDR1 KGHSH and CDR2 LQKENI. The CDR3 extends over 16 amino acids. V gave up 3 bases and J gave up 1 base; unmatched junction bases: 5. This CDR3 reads CASSPQGAGSNQPQHF. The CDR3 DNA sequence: TGTGCCAGCTCACCTCAGGGGGCGGGAAGCAATCAGCCCCAGCATTTT.

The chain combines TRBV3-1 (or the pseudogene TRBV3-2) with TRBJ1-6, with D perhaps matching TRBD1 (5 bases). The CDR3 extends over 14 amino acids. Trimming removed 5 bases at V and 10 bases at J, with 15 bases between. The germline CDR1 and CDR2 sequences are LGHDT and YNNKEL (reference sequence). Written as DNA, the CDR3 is TGTGCCAGCAGCATCACAGGAATCGGGTCACCCCTCCACTTT. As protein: CASSITGIGSPLHF.

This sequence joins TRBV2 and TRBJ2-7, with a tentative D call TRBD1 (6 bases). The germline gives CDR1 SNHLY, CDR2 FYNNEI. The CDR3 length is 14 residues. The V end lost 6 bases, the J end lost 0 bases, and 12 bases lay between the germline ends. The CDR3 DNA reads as TGTGCCAGCAGGGCCCAGGGGTTCTCCTACGAGCAGTACTTC. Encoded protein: CASRAQGFSYEQYF.